This T cell receptor beta chain derives from a study of blood T cell repertoires in COVID-19. Looking at the study overall: PBMCs, B-cell-depleted T cells, or T cells provided the cDNA or gDNA that made up the material.

Clones were sequenced by immunoSEQ multiplex PCR, and TCRdb holds only the in-frame ones, with some missing. The sample records about 200,000 clones, approximately 81% being singletons. Germline values: CDR1 SGDLS, CDR2 YYNGEE. CDR3 size: 15 residues. V was clipped by 0 bases and J by 6 bases; unmatched bases: 6. Sequencing was done on a sample of peripheral blood. The receptor's source is an older person with COVID-19, enrolled during active disease. This chain uses TRBV9 with TRBJ2-7; 10 positions match TRBD1. CDR3 nucleotides: TGTGCCAGCAGCGTAGCCGGGACAGGGGTCGGCGAGCAGTACTTC. This codes for CASSVAGTGVGEQYF.